This TCR beta chain was recovered during a study of identifying expanded T cells in peripheral blood. For this clone: Its specificity is not known.

Per the germline V gene, CDR1 is SGHDN and CDR2 is FVKESK. Deletions cut 1 base from V and 10 bases from J, with 7 bases between. CDR3 length: 12 amino acids. Findings and caveats of the study: Across healthy donors, higher total template counts meant significantly greater approximately two-week count variance.

TCRdb's copy holds only in-frame clones and misses some; the assay was immunoSEQ multiplex PCR. In the table there are about 100,000 clones, around 90% of which are singletons. The clonotype comes from a person aged 18 to 75 in good health. Sequencing used blood. This chain connects TRBV14 to TRBJ1-4; weak D call: TRBD1 (6 bases). The CDR3: CASSQVRGKLFF. The DNA for the CDR3 is TGTGCCAGCAGCCAAGTCAGGGGAAAACTGTTTTTT.